The 22 T cell receptor beta chains listed next were all sequenced from one sample in a study of CD8 T cells in Susac syndrome. Roughly 0.45 to 1 ug RNA was reverse transcribed with random hexamers. One entry per CDR3 protein results from TCRdb running MiXCR on the immunoSEQ multiplex PCR reads. The sample carries about 180,000 distinct CDR3 sequences, roughly 95% recorded once. Sequencing used CD4+ T cells from PBMCs. The receptors here all came from a human donor with Susac syndrome.

The rearrangement joins TRBV25-1 to TRBJ2-5, with D unresolved. Trimming removed 4 bases from V and 4 bases from J, with 7 bases in between. This CDR3 contains 12 residues. Per the germline V gene, CDR1 is MGHDK and CDR2 is SYGVNS. The CDR3 DNA sequence: TGTGCCAGCAGTGCCACGAGAGAGACCCAGTACTTC. Protein product: CASSATRETQYF.

The J gene is TRBJ1-2, the V gene TRBV3-1; 9 bases line up with TRBD1. Trimming took 4 bases from V and 4 from J; bases not matched to a gene: 4. Germline values: CDR1 LGHDT, CDR2 YNNKEL (reference sequence). There are 14 residues in the CDR3. The CDR3 here is CASSREGQGYGYTF. The CDR3 nucleotides read TGTGCCAGCAGCCGAGAGGGACAGGGCTATGGCTACACCTTC.

The CDR3 sequence: CASSLTLHTSTDTQYF. CDR3 DNA: TGTGCCAGCAGCCTGACACTCCACACCTCCACAGATACGCAGTATTTT. This chain links TRBV6-1 with TRBJ2-3; D uncertain. CDR3 length: 16 residues. CDR1 is MNHNS, CDR2 SASEGT, per germline. V was trimmed by 6 bases and J by 2 bases, leaving 18 bases between them.

V usage is TRBV20-1 and J usage is TRBJ2-2; no definite D call. Germline V lookup: CDR1 DFQATT, CDR2 SNEGSKA (reference sequence). The CDR3 sequence is 15 residues long. V was shortened by 4 bases and J by 4 bases, with 16 bases between the two germline ends. CDR3 nucleotide sequence: TGCAGTGCTACCCAACTCCCTCGGGCCACCGGGGAGCTGTTTTTT. This sequence encodes CSATQLPRATGELFF.

J is TRBJ1-5 and V is TRBV18; possible D gene TRBD1, 6 bases. In germline, CDR1 is KGHSH, CDR2 LQKENI. V gave up 3 bases and J gave up 9 bases, with 15 bases separating them. The CDR3 loop spans 14 amino acids. The CDR3 region is CASSPGGPGRPQHF. CDR3 nucleotides: TGTGCCAGCTCACCGGGGGGGCCGGGAAGGCCCCAGCATTTT.

The chain links TRBV28 to TRBJ2-2; D is perhaps TRBD2 (5 bases). The germline V gene has CDR1 MDHEN and CDR2 SYDVKM. V was trimmed by 1 base and J by 0 bases, leaving 15 bases between them. The CDR3 is made up of 18 amino acids. CDR3 loop: CASSLSPLADPNTGELFF. The CDR3, as DNA: TGTGCCAGCAGTTTATCCCCCCTAGCCGATCCGAACACCGGGGAGCTGTTTTTT.

The rearrangement links TRBV5-4 to TRBJ2-2; D might be TRBD1 or TRBD2, each matching 5 bases. Trimming shortened V by 5 bases and J by 5 bases, and 13 bases separated the two germline ends. Germline CDR1 is SGHNT and CDR2 is YYREEE (reference sequence). This CDR3 region has 14 residues. This chain's CDR3 is CASSYGTATGELFF. Written as DNA, the CDR3 is TGTGCCAGCAGTTACGGGACCGCTACCGGGGAGCTGTTTTTT.

The gene calls are TRBV5-4 and TRBJ2-1; 10 bases agree with TRBD2. The CDR3 is made up of 16 amino acids. CDR1 SGHNT and CDR2 YYREEE come from the germline V gene (reference sequence). The V and J ends lost 9 bases and 7 bases, in that order; junction bases with no gene match: 16. CDR3 sequence: CATLTRTSGEGNEQFF. The CDR3 nucleotides are TGTGCCACATTAACCAGGACTAGCGGTGAGGGTAATGAGCAGTTCTTC.

The rearrangement joins TRBV14 to TRBJ2-7, with 13 bases identical to TRBD2. There are 17 residues in the CDR3. V dropped 2 bases and J dropped 4; count of bases not matched to a gene: 8. The V gene's germline CDR1 is SGHDN and CDR2 FVKESK. The CDR3 loop is CASSQRLAGGPSYEQYF. The CDR3, as DNA: TGTGCCAGCAGCCAAAGACTAGCGGGAGGACCCTCTTACGAGCAGTACTTC.

J is TRBJ2-1 and V is TRBV20-1; either TRBD1 or TRBD2 may supply D (5 bases each). CDR3 length: 13 residues. Deletions cut 6 bases from V and 6 bases from J, with 15 bases between. CDR1 and CDR2 from the germline V gene are DFQATT and SNEGSKA (reference sequence). The CDR3 DNA sequence: TGCAGTGCAACCGGGACGACCTCCAATGAGCAGTTCTTC. Residues: CSATGTTSNEQFF.

CDR3: CSALSGWYFDEQFF. CDR3 sequence (DNA): TGCAGTGCCCTAAGCGGGTGGTATTTCGATGAGCAGTTCTTC. The chain joins TRBV20-1 to TRBJ2-1; possibly TRBD2 for D (6 bases). V lost 6 bases and J 8 bases, leaving 20 bases between the germline ends. The germline V gene encodes CDR1 DFQATT and CDR2 SNEGSKA (reference sequence). This CDR3 is 14 amino acids long.

This clonotype was counted once. The chain recombines TRBV9 with TRBJ2-5; D gene unclear. The length of the CDR3 is 13 residues. V lost 0 bases and J 2 bases, leaving 5 bases between the germline ends. CDR1 is SGDLS, CDR2 YYNGEE, per germline. In DNA form, the CDR3 reads TGTGCCAGCAGCGTAGTAGAACAAGAGACCCAGTACTTC. Translating gives CASSVVEQETQYF.

The chain couples TRBV3-1 to TRBJ2-5; D gene ambiguous. The CDR3 runs to 15 residues. Trimming took off 0 bases at V and 1 base at J, with 9 bases between the two ends. CDR1 is LGHDT, CDR2 YNNKEL, per germline (reference sequence). The CDR3 DNA reads TGTGCCAGCAGCCAAGAGGGTCCGAGCCAAGAGACCCAGTACTTC. It codes for CASSQEGPSQETQYF.

The chain is built from TRBV12-3 or TRBV12-4 and TRBJ1-3; no clear D. V was shortened by 4 bases and J by 0 bases, with 4 bases between the two germline ends. The CDR3 contains 13 residues. This CDR3 reads CASSWGSGNTIYF. The CDR3 nucleotides read TGTGCCAGCAGTTGGGGCTCTGGAAACACCATATATTTT.

The chain couples TRBV18 to TRBJ2-1; maybe TRBD2 (6 bases). V was cut by 4 bases and J by 8 bases, with 12 bases left in between. The germline V gene has CDR1 KGHSH and CDR2 LQKENI. CDR3 length: 13 amino acids. The CDR3, as DNA: TGTGCCAGCTCACGAGAGACTAGAGATGAGCAGTTCTTC. Protein sequence: CASSRETRDEQFF.

The genes are TRBV19 and TRBJ2-1; D perhaps matches TRBD2 (6 bases). The CDR3 has 14 residues. V shed 6 bases and J shed 8 bases, with 17 bases lying between them. Germline lookup yields CDR1 LNHDA and CDR2 SQIVND (reference sequence). The CDR3: CASSQPGLRDEQFF. The CDR3 region has the DNA TGTGCCAGTAGCCAGCCGGGACTTCGGGATGAGCAGTTCTTC. Complete variable domain (other parts from reference TRBV19 and TRBJ2-1): DGGITQSPKYLFRKEGQNVTLSCEQNLNHDAMYWYRQDPGQGLRLIYYSQIVNDFQKGDIAEGYSVSREKKESFPLTVTSAQKNPTAFYLCASSQPGLRDEQFFGPGTRLTVL.

There are a few counts of this clonotype. CDR3 coding DNA: TGTGCCTGGGAGACTAGTTATACGCAGTATTTT. It specifies CAWETSYTQYF. J is TRBJ2-3 and V is TRBV30; the D gene is possibly TRBD2 (6 bases). This CDR3 spans 11 amino acids. V lost 5 bases, J lost 7 bases, and 10 bases lay in between. Germline assignment: CDR1 GTSNPN and CDR2 SVGIG (reference sequence).

The chain joins TRBV19 to TRBJ1-5; a possible D gene is TRBD1 (5 bases). This CDR3 is 15 amino acids long. The germline V and J ends were trimmed by 7 bases and 0 bases, with 13 bases remaining between them. Germline-derived CDR1 and CDR2 are LNHDA and SQIVND (reference sequence). In DNA form, the CDR3 reads TGTGCCAGTAACGACAGACCATATAGCAATCAGCCCCAGCATTTT. This sequence encodes CASNDRPYSNQPQHF.

This chain links TRBV27 with TRBJ1-6; the D is unclear. This CDR3 region has 12 residues. Trimming removed 4 bases from V and 9 bases from J, with 7 bases in between. CDR1 and CDR2 from the germline V gene are MNHEY and SMNVEV (reference sequence). Here the CDR3 DNA reads TGTGCCAGCAGTTACCGGAGTTCACCCCTCCACTTT. This translates into CASSYRSSPLHF.

The chain is built from TRBV6-1 and TRBJ1-1, with D unclear. V lost 6 bases and J 4 bases, leaving 3 bases between the germline ends. Germline CDR1 is MNHNS and CDR2 is SASEGT. The CDR3 totals 10 residues. CDR3 nucleotides: TGTGCCAGCAGAATCACTGAAGCTTTCTTT. Translating gives CASRITEAFF.

The chain employs TRBV24-1 and TRBJ2-5; D gene uncertain. The CDR3 loop spans 13 amino acids. Germline V lookup: CDR1 KGHDR, CDR2 SFDVKD. V dropped 2 bases and J dropped 3 bases, with 6 bases sitting between them. The CDR3 spells CATSDSSEETQYF. The CDR3 coding sequence is TGTGCCACCAGTGATTCGTCGGAAGAGACCCAGTACTTC.

The CDR3 nucleotides read TGTGCCACCAGCAGAGTGACTAGCGGGATAGAGACCCAGTACTTC. Its translation: CATSRVTSGIETQYF. The rearrangement links TRBV15 to TRBJ2-5; 11 bases line up with TRBD2. Germline values: CDR1 LNHNV, CDR2 YYDKDF (reference sequence). The CDR3 runs to 15 residues. The J segment lost 4 bases and the V segment lost 1 base, leaving 2 bases of the junction unmatched.